The clone carrying this TCR beta chain was observed a single time. The antigen remains unidentified. TCRdb's table, derived via immunoSEQ multiplex PCR, lists solely in-frame clones and lacks some. Of hundreds of thousands of clones listed, roughly 88% are singletons. This sample stems from a study of cytomegalovirus exposure and HLA in healthy donors. Study conclusions and caveats: According to a subsequent analysis, TCR clusters identified in the first cohort showed a tendency to co-occur across the approximately 120 validation repertoires. Confirmation was obtained in vitro that a few CMV-associated chains are specific for CMV antigens.

V gave up 6 bases and J gave up 6 bases, with 13 bases separating them. Germline CDR1 and CDR2: KGHSH and LQKENI. The CDR3 runs 13 residues. The sample comprised PBMCs. The rearrangement uses TRBV18 and TRBJ2-3; D perhaps matches TRBD2 (6 bases). The TCR comes from a woman aged 25 to 45 in good health and CMV-seropositive. The CDR3, as DNA: TGTGCCAGCTCCACGATGCGGGGTGATACGCAGTATTTT. It codes for CASSTMRGDTQYF.